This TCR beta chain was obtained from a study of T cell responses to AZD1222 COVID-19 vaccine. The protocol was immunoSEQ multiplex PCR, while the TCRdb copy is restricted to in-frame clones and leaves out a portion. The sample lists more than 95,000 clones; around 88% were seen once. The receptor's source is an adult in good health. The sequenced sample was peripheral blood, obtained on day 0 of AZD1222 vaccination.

In DNA form, the CDR3 reads TGTGCCACCGCGCCCGGGACAGGGGTCTACGGGGAGCTGTTTTTT. As protein: CATAPGTGVYGELFF. The V and J genes are TRBV6-5 and TRBJ2-2, with 10 bases matching TRBD1. This CDR3 contains 15 residues. V was pared by 10 bases and J by 7 bases, with 12 bases of the junction left unmatched. From germline, CDR1 is MNHEY and CDR2 SVGAGI.